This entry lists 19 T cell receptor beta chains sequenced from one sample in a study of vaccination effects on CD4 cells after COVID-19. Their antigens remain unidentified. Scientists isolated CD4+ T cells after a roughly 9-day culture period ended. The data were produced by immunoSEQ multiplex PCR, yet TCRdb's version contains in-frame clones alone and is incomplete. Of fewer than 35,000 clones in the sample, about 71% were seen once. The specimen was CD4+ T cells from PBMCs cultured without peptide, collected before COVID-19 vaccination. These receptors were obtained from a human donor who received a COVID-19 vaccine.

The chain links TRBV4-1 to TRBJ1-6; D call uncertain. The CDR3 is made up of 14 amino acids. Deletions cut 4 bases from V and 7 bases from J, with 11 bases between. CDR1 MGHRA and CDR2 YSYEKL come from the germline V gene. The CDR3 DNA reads TGCGCCAGCAGCCGCGACCGAGTAAATTCACCCCTCCACTTT. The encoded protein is CASSRDRVNSPLHF.

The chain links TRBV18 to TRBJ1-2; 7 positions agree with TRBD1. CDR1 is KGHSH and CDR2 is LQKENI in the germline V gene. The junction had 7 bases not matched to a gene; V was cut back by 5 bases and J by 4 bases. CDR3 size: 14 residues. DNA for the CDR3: TGTGCCAGCTCAAGGGACAGAATGGTCTATGGCTACACCTTC. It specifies CASSRDRMVYGYTF.

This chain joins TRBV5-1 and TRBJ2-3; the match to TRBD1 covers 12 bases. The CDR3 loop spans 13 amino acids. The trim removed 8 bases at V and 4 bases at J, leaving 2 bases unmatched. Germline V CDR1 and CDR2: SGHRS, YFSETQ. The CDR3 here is CASGTGGPDTQYF. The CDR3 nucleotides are TGCGCCAGTGGGACAGGGGGCCCAGATACGCAGTATTTT.

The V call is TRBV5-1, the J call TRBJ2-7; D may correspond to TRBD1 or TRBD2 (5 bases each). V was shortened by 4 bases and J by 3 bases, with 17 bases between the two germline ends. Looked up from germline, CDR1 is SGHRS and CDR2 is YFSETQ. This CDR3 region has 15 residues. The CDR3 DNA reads TGCGCCAGCAGCCCCGGGACGGATTTGATCTACGAGCAGTACTTC. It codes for CASSPGTDLIYEQYF.

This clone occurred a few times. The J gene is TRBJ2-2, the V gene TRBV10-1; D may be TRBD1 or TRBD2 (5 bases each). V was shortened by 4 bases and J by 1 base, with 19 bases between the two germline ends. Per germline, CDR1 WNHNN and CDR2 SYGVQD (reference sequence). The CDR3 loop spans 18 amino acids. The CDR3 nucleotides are TGCGCCAGCAGTGTCCGAGTATTTGGGACGAGGAACACCGGGGAGCTGTTTTTT. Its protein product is CASSVRVFGTRNTGELFF.

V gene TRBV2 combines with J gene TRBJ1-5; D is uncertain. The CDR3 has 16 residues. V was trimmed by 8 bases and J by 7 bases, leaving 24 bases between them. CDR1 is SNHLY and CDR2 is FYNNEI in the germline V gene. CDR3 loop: CASGKLLGGLIQPQHF. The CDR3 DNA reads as TGTGCCAGCGGAAAGCTCCTGGGAGGGCTAATCCAGCCCCAGCATTTT.

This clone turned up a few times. CDR3 in DNA: TGTGCCAGCAGCAATAACGGACAAATGAACACTGAAGCTTTCTTT. It yields the protein CASSNNGQMNTEAFF. The V gene is TRBV21-1, the J gene TRBJ1-1; the D call of TRBD1 is as the table states it, not checked on the DNA. TRBV21-1 is given as a pseudogene. The CDR3 is 15 residues long.

The chain's CDR3 is CASSRPDRGSYEQYF. The CDR3 DNA reads as TGTGCCAGCAGTCGCCCGGACAGGGGTTCCTACGAGCAGTACTTC. V gene TRBV11-2 combines with J gene TRBJ2-7; TRBD1 matches 9 bases. Unmatched junction bases numbered 7, after V lost 6 bases and J lost 1 base. This CDR3 is 15 amino acids long. Germline V gene sequence: CDR1 SGHAT, CDR2 FQNNGV.

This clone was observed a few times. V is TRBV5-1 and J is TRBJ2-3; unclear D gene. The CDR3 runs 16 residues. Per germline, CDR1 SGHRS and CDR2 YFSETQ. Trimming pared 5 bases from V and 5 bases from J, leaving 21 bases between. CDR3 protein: CASRPDFSHMRDTQYF. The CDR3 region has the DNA TGCGCCAGCAGGCCCGACTTTAGCCATATGAGAGATACGCAGTATTTT.

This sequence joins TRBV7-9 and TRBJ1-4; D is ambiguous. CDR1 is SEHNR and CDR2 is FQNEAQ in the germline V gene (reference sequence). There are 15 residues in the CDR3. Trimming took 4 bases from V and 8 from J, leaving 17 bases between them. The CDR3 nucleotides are TGTGCCAGCAGCTCTAGAGGCGGGGTTGGAGAAAAACTGTTTTTT. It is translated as CASSSRGGVGEKLFF.

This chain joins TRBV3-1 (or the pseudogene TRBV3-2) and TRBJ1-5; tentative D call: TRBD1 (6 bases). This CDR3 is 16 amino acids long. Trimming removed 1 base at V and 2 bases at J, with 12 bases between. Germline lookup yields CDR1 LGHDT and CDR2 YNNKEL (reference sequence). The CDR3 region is CASSQGLAGGNQPQHF. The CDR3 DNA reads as TGTGCCAGCAGCCAAGGGTTGGCAGGGGGCAATCAGCCCCAGCATTTT.

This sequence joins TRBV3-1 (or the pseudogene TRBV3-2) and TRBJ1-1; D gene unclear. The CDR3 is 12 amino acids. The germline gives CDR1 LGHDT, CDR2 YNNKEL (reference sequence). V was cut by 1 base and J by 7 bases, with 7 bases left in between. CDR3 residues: CASSQATFEAFF. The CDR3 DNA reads TGTGCCAGCAGCCAAGCTACGTTTGAAGCTTTCTTT.

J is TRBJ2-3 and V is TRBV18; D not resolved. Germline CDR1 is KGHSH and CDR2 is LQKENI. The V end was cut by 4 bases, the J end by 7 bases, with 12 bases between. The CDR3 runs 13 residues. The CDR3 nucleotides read TGTGCCAGCTCACGTCTTCCCGCAAATACGCAGTATTTT. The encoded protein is CASSRLPANTQYF. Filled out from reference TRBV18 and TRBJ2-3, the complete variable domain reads NAGVMQNPRHLVRRRGQEARLRCSPMKGHSHVYWYRQLPEEGLKFMVYLQKENIIDESGMPKERFSAEFPKEGPSILRIQQVVRGDSAAYFCASSRLPANTQYFGPGTRLTVL.

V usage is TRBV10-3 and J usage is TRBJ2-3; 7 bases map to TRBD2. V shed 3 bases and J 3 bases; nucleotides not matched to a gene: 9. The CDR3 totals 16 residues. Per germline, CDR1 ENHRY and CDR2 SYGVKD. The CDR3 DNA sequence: TGTGCCATCAGTGACATTGGGGCGGGGGAGACAGATACGCAGTATTTT. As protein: CAISDIGAGETDTQYF.

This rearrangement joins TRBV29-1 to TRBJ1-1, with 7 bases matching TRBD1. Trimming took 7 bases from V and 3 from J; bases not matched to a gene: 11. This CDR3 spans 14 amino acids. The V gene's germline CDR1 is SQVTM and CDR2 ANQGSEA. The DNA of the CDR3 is TGCAGCGCTCGGGACAGCCAAGTTCACACTGAAGCTTTCTTT. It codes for CSARDSQVHTEAFF.

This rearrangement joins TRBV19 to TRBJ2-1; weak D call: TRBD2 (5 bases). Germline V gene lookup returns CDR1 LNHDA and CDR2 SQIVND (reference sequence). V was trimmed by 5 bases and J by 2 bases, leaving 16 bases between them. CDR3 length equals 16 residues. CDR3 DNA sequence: TGTGCCAGTAGTTGGTCTTTTTCGGGGACCTACAATGAGCAGTTCTTC. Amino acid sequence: CASSWSFSGTYNEQFF. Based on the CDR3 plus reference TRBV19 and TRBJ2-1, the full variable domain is DGGITQSPKYLFRKEGQNVTLSCEQNLNHDAMYWYRQDPGQGLRLIYYSQIVNDFQKGDIAEGYSVSREKKESFPLTVTSAQKNPTAFYLCASSWSFSGTYNEQFFGPGTRLTVL.

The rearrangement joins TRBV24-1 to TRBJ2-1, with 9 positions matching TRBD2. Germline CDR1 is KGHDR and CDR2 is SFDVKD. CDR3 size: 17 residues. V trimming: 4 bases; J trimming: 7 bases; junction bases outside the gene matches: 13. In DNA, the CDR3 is TGTGCCACCAGTGACTCCCCCCGAGCGGGGGGTAAGAATGAGCAGTTCTTC. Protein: CATSDSPRAGGKNEQFF.

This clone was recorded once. This CDR3 reads CASSSGTSAIGTQYF. The CDR3 DNA is TGTGCCAGCAGTTCCGGGACTAGCGCCATAGGTACGCAGTATTTT. This chain links TRBV2 with TRBJ2-3; 10 bases match TRBD2. This CDR3 region has 15 residues. CDR1 SNHLY and CDR2 FYNNEI come from the germline V gene. Trimming at V came to 5 bases and at J to 8 bases, leaving 10 bases not matched to a gene.

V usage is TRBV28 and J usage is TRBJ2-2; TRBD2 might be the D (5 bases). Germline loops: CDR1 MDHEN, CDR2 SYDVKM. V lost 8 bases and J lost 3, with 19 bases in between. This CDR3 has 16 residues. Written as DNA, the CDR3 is TGTGCCAGCCTTGATTCCAGACGGAGGTACACCGGGGAGCTGTTTTTT. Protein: CASLDSRRRYTGELFF.